The next 27 T cell receptor beta chains were all read from a single sample in a study of blood T cell repertoires in COVID-19. Profiling relied on immunoSEQ multiplex PCR, and the TCRdb table lists in-frame clones only, not all of them. The data hold some 240,000 clones, with roughly 88% observed a single time. Sequencing was done on a sample of peripheral blood. All receptors come from a woman between 40 and 55 years old who had recovered from COVID-19.

This clone was counted only a few times. This chain links TRBV24-1 with TRBJ1-5; no clear D. The germline gives CDR1 KGHDR, CDR2 SFDVKD. The CDR3 is 15 residues long. V was trimmed by 5 bases and J by 3 bases, leaving 13 bases between them. As DNA, the CDR3 is TGTGCCACCAGTGGTGGAGCAGACCCCAATCAGCCCCAGCATTTT. Amino acid sequence: CATSGGADPNQPQHF.

The chain uses TRBV6-2 or TRBV6-3 and TRBJ1-6; possible D gene TRBD1, 6 bases. This CDR3 has 15 amino acids. Germline CDR1 reads MNHEY; CDR2 reads SVGEGT. The ends were cut back, 5 bases at V and 5 bases at J, with 13 bases in the middle. CDR3 sequence (DNA): TGTGCCAGCAGTCCAACAGGGTCCGATAATTCACCCCTCCACTTT. Encoded protein: CASSPTGSDNSPLHF.

This chain joins TRBV11-1 and TRBJ2-7, with D perhaps matching TRBD1 (5 bases). The V end lost 2 bases, the J end lost 0 bases, and 8 bases lay between the germline ends. CDR1 and CDR2 (germline): SGHAT, FQDESV (reference sequence). The CDR3 runs to 14 residues. CDR3 nucleotide sequence: TGTGCCAGCAGCTTACAGGGTTACTCCTACGAGCAGTACTTC. Translating it yields CASSLQGYSYEQYF.

V usage is TRBV7-2 and J usage is TRBJ2-7; the match to TRBD2 covers 7 bases. The germline CDR1 and CDR2 sequences are SGHTA and FQGNSA. J gave up 7 bases and V 2 bases, and 2 bases lay outside the gene matches. CDR3 size: 12 residues. CDR3 loop: CASSLLGGEQYF. CDR3 nucleotide sequence: TGTGCCAGCAGCTTATTGGGGGGGGAGCAGTACTTC.

This sequence joins TRBV9 and TRBJ2-7; 9 bases line up with TRBD1. The length of the CDR3 is 15 residues. Germline V gene data show CDR1 as SGDLS and CDR2 as YYNGEE. The V segment lost 4 bases and the J segment 5 bases; nucleotides outside the gene matches: 10. CDR3 region: CASSTNTGGWNEQYF. The CDR3 coding sequence is TGTGCCAGCAGCACAAATACAGGGGGCTGGAACGAGCAGTACTTC.

This clone was found a few times. The V gene is TRBV15, the J gene TRBJ2-1; TRBD2 agrees at 8 bases. Germline trimming cut 0 bases from V and 8 bases from J; bases unmatched to any gene: 15. Germline CDR1 LNHNV, CDR2 YYDKDF (reference sequence). This CDR3 comprises 18 residues. CDR3 in amino acids: CATSRDDWESRGVHEQFF. Written as DNA, the CDR3 is TGTGCCACCAGCAGAGATGATTGGGAGTCGCGGGGGGTACATGAGCAGTTCTTC.

The chain joins TRBV10-3 to TRBJ1-2, with 12 bases aligning to TRBD1. CDR3 length: 14 amino acids. Trimming cost V 8 bases and J 8 bases; bases outside gene matches: 9. CDR1 and CDR2 (germline): ENHRY, SYGVKD. In nucleotides, the CDR3 is TGTGCCATCGATAGGGGACAGGGGGCCGGCGGCTACACCTTC. This codes for CAIDRGQGAGGYTF.

The rearrangement links TRBV29-1 to TRBJ2-3; tentatively, D is TRBD2 (6 bases). Germline V gene lookup returns CDR1 SQVTM and CDR2 ANQGSEA. This CDR3 has 14 residues. V lost 4 bases, J lost 5 bases, and 16 bases lay in between. The CDR3 is CSVVVPQEGDTQYF. For the CDR3, the DNA is TGCAGCGTTGTGGTCCCTCAGGAGGGAGATACGCAGTATTTT.

With respect to this clone: Distinct nucleotide sequences in the sample also encode this CDR3. The chain joins TRBV19 to TRBJ2-7, with TRBD1 matching 9 bases. J gave up 2 bases and V 3 bases, and 5 bases lay outside the gene matches. CDR1 is LNHDA and CDR2 is SQIVND in the germline V gene (reference sequence). This CDR3 region has 15 residues. CDR3 bases: TGTGCCAGTAGTATTGGGGGACAGGGTCCCTACGAGCAGTACTTC. Its protein product is CASSIGGQGPYEQYF.

This clone has just a few counts. The V call is TRBV11-2, the J call TRBJ2-5; 9 bases line up with TRBD2. Germline values: CDR1 SGHAT, CDR2 FQNNGV. The V gene end was trimmed by 4 bases and the J gene end by 5 bases; junction bases not matched to a gene: 8. The CDR3 length is 15 residues. The CDR3 sequence: CASSSGIAGEETQYF. CDR3 nucleotides: TGTGCCAGCAGCTCCGGTATAGCGGGGGAGGAGACCCAGTACTTC.

The chain recombines TRBV5-6 with TRBJ1-1; 7 nucleotides line up with TRBD1. CDR3 length: 16 amino acids. V gave up 4 bases and J gave up 1 base; unmatched junction bases: 10. CDR1 SGHDT and CDR2 YYEEEE come from the germline V gene. CDR3 bases: TGTGCCAGCAGCGTCCGACAGGGTGGACGGAACACTGAAGCTTTCTTT. Translated: CASSVRQGGRNTEAFF. The entire variable domain, with the rest obtained from reference TRBV5-6 and TRBJ1-1, is as follows: DAGVTQSPTHLIKTRGQQVTLRCSPKSGHDTVSWYQQALGQGPQFIFQYYEEEERQRGNFPDRFSGHQFPNYSSELNVNALLLGDSALYLCASSVRQGGRNTEAFFGQGTRLTVV.

This clone was seen more than once but under ten times. This CDR3 is also generated by other DNA sequences in the sample. The chain recombines TRBV28 with TRBJ1-3; D not resolved. V gave up 5 bases and J gave up 7 bases, with 9 bases separating them. This CDR3 spans 12 amino acids. Germline V lookup: CDR1 MDHEN, CDR2 SYDVKM. The CDR3 sequence is CASSLLGNTIYF. Written as DNA, the CDR3 is TGTGCCAGCAGTCTACTCGGTAACACCATATATTTT.

This clone was detected a few times. The chain has TRBV6-5 and TRBJ1-2; D possibly corresponds to TRBD1 (5 bases). Between the trimmed V and J ends, which lost 7 bases and 4 bases, there was a span of 10 bases. This CDR3 has 12 amino acids. CDR1 is MNHEY and CDR2 is SVGAGI in the germline V gene. The CDR3 sequence: CASNPDIYGYTF. The CDR3 region has the DNA TGTGCCAGCAACCCGGACATCTATGGCTACACCTTC.

Concerning this clone: Other DNA sequences in this sample translate to the same CDR3. J is TRBJ2-3 and V is TRBV4-3, with 8 bases that match TRBD2. The CDR3 totals 17 residues. J gave up 2 bases and V 0 bases, and 7 bases lay outside the gene matches. Germline V gene data show CDR1 as LGHNA and CDR2 as YSLEER. The CDR3 is CASSQDRAGGSTDTQYF. In DNA, the CDR3 is TGCGCCAGCAGCCAAGATCGCGCGGGGGGTTCCACAGATACGCAGTATTTT.

Only one count was recorded for this clone. The CDR3 nucleotides are TGTGCCAGCAGCTTAATGCTAGCGGAATACAATGAGCAGTTCTTC. This gives the protein CASSLMLAEYNEQFF. This chain uses TRBV7-9 with TRBJ2-1; TRBD2 matches at 7 bases. Germline V CDR1 and CDR2: SEHNR, FQNEAQ (reference sequence). J was trimmed by 4 bases and V by 2 bases; bases with no gene match: 5. This CDR3 has 15 residues.

This clone was counted between two and nine times. The J gene is TRBJ1-2, the V gene TRBV7-2; 8 nucleotides agree with TRBD1. There are 13 residues in the CDR3. V was pared by 5 bases and J by 7 bases, with 6 bases of the junction left unmatched. CDR1 and CDR2 (germline): SGHTA, FQGNSA. The CDR3, as DNA: TGTGCCAGCAGCAATTACAGGGGGAGTGGCTACACCTTC. Translated, it gives CASSNYRGSGYTF.

This clone has a single count. This sequence joins TRBV4-1 and TRBJ2-3; 15 bases agree with TRBD2. Losses at the gene ends were 4 bases for V and 1 base for J; bases not matched to a gene: 18. The CDR3 runs 22 residues. The V gene's germline CDR1 is MGHRA and CDR2 YSYEKL. The CDR3 here is CASSRGGGRTSGGAEGTDTQYF. In DNA, the CDR3 is TGCGCCAGCAGCCGGGGAGGTGGGAGGACTAGCGGGGGGGCCGAGGGCACAGATACGCAGTATTTT.

The gene calls are TRBV18 and TRBJ1-1; D gene uncertain. The CDR3 covers 15 residues. Trimming removed 4 bases at V and 4 bases at J, with 16 bases between. The germline CDR1 and CDR2 sequences are KGHSH and LQKENI. CDR3 nucleotides: TGTGCCAGCTCACGGAGTCGGGGTGGTAGCACTGAAGCTTTCTTT. Its protein is CASSRSRGGSTEAFF.

The chain uses TRBV20-1 and TRBJ2-7; D gene uncertain. Looked up from germline, CDR1 is DFQATT and CDR2 is SNEGSKA (reference sequence). Deletions cut 6 bases from V and 2 bases from J, with 8 bases between. The length of the CDR3 is 11 residues. The CDR3 nucleotides are TGCAGTGCCCCTCAGACCTACGAGCAGTACTTC. Translated, it gives CSAPQTYEQYF.

This clone was detected only once. The V and J genes are TRBV3-1 (or the pseudogene TRBV3-2) and TRBJ2-7, with D possibly TRBD1 on 6 matching bases. V lost 3 bases, J lost 4 bases, and 13 bases lay in between. The CDR3 runs 14 residues. Germline V gene data show CDR1 as LGHDT and CDR2 as YNNKEL (reference sequence). The CDR3 loop reads CASSHRDRIYEQYF. Here the CDR3 DNA reads TGTGCCAGCAGCCACAGAGACAGGATTTACGAGCAGTACTTC.

The genes are TRBV25-1 and TRBJ2-7; 10 positions agree with TRBD1. The CDR3 spans 18 residues. After removal of 6 bases from V and 6 bases from J, the junction contained 20 bases not matched to a gene. From germline, CDR1 is MGHDK and CDR2 SYGVNS. CDR3: CASRKIFGGQGFCGEQYF. The DNA of the CDR3 is TGTGCCAGCAGGAAAATTTTCGGGGGACAGGGGTTCTGCGGCGAGCAGTACTTC.

V and J are TRBV3-1 (or the pseudogene TRBV3-2) and TRBJ1-1, with 7 bases fitting TRBD1. The CDR3 runs 16 residues. J was trimmed by 2 bases and V by 3 bases; bases with no gene match: 9. CDR1 and CDR2 from the germline V gene are LGHDT and YNNKEL (reference sequence). CDR3 region: CASSQSYRGSNTEAFF. The CDR3 DNA follows: TGTGCCAGCAGCCAGTCTTACAGGGGTTCTAACACTGAAGCTTTCTTT.

The chain recombines TRBV5-1 with TRBJ2-7; tentative D call: TRBD2 (5 bases). The germline V gene has CDR1 SGHRS and CDR2 YFSETQ. This CDR3 contains 17 residues. Between the trimmed V and J ends, which lost 0 bases and 5 bases, there was a span of 21 bases. The CDR3 DNA follows: TGCGCCAGCAGCTTGGTAGGATCGGGGAATCCACCCAACGAGCAGTACTTC. As protein: CASSLVGSGNPPNEQYF.

The chain employs TRBV18 and TRBJ1-3; 7 nucleotides match TRBD1. V shed 1 base and J 3 bases; nucleotides not matched to a gene: 3. The CDR3 is 15 amino acids. Per the germline V gene, CDR1 is KGHSH and CDR2 is LQKENI. CDR3 DNA sequence: TGTGCCAGCTCACCACAGGGGGCAGGTGGAAACACCATATATTTT. Residues: CASSPQGAGGNTIYF.

This rearrangement joins TRBV19 to TRBJ2-7; the D gene is possibly TRBD2 (6 bases). Germline V gene sequence: CDR1 LNHDA, CDR2 SQIVND (reference sequence). This CDR3 region has 15 residues. V dropped 4 bases and J dropped 4 bases, with 17 bases sitting between them. The CDR3 is CASSTILGGRYEQYF. DNA of the CDR3: TGTGCCAGTAGTACCATACTGGGGGGAAGATACGAGCAGTACTTC.

The genes are TRBV7-2 and TRBJ2-1; TRBD1 matches 11 bases. Germline V CDR1 and CDR2: SGHTA, FQGNSA. The CDR3 length is 14 residues. Trimming cost V 4 bases and J 9 bases; bases outside gene matches: 5. CDR3 bases: TGTGCCAGCAGCTGGACCGGGACAGGGGGTGAGCAGTTCTTC. Its protein product is CASSWTGTGGEQFF.

The chain uses TRBV15 and TRBJ1-5; 7 bases map to TRBD1. The germline CDR1 and CDR2 sequences are LNHNV and YYDKDF (reference sequence). With 2 bases clipped from V and 3 bases from J, the junction kept 4 bases outside the gene matches. The CDR3 totals 15 residues. Here the CDR3 DNA reads TGTGCCACCAGCAGACCTGGGACAGTCAATCAGCCCCAGCATTTT. Residues: CATSRPGTVNQPQHF.